This is a list of T cell receptor beta chains from one sample in a study of blood T cell repertoires in COVID-19. The table came from immunoSEQ multiplex PCR; TCRdb's copy has only in-frame clones and leaves some out. This sample has under 350,000 clones; under 90% occur once, and the top ten carry approximately 2%. The sample comprised peripheral blood. These receptors were obtained from a woman younger than 45 with COVID-19, enrolled during active disease. The CDR3 runs from the conserved cysteine through the conserved F or W. Fields, in order: V gene, clone size, J gene, CDR3 protein. Rows may omit the clone size; those that give it use once, few, many or a size class.

v_call: TRBV7-3
clone_size: -
j_call: TRBJ2-6
cdr3_aa: CASSPRGSSGANVLTF

v_call: TRBV12-3/TRBV12-4
clone_size: -
j_call: TRBJ1-5
cdr3_aa: CASSLTYNQPQHF

v_call: TRBV4-3
clone_size: once
j_call: TRBJ2-2
cdr3_aa: CASSQAIAGGTGELFF

v_call: TRBV28
clone_size: -
j_call: TRBJ1-1
cdr3_aa: CASSFRTGGSEAFF

v_call: TRBV6-5
clone_size: -
j_call: TRBJ1-2
cdr3_aa: CASSSSGAIGYGYTF

v_call: TRBV5-1
clone_size: -
j_call: TRBJ1-2
cdr3_aa: CASSDTSGQNGYTF

v_call: TRBV2
clone_size: -
j_call: TRBJ1-6
cdr3_aa: CASSPTGGGSPLHF

v_call: TRBV5-1
clone_size: -
j_call: TRBJ1-1
cdr3_aa: CASSLTGGRGNTEAFF

v_call: TRBV6-6
clone_size: -
j_call: TRBJ1-2
cdr3_aa: CASSSSRQGNYGYTF

v_call: TRBV5-1
clone_size: -
j_call: TRBJ1-3
cdr3_aa: CASSLTGNEGSGNTIYF

v_call: TRBV28
clone_size: -
j_call: TRBJ2-6
cdr3_aa: CASNSQSGANVLTF

v_call: TRBV7-9
clone_size: -
j_call: TRBJ2-1
cdr3_aa: CASREPTGRNNEQFF

v_call: TRBV4-1
clone_size: -
j_call: TRBJ1-4
cdr3_aa: CASSLRVGATNEKLFF

v_call: TRBV6-5
clone_size: once
j_call: TRBJ1-5
cdr3_aa: CASSYGTGLDQPQHF

v_call: TRBV28
clone_size: -
j_call: TRBJ1-5
cdr3_aa: CATLLSGSRQPQHF

v_call: TRBV19
clone_size: -
j_call: TRBJ1-5
cdr3_aa: CASNKVTGGTIGRNQPQHF

v_call: TRBV2
clone_size: -
j_call: TRBJ1-6
cdr3_aa: CASSGTGFNSPLHF

v_call: TRBV5-1
clone_size: -
j_call: TRBJ1-2
cdr3_aa: CASSVQGAPNYGYTF

v_call: TRBV2
clone_size: -
j_call: TRBJ1-2
cdr3_aa: CAERQNYGYTF

v_call: TRBV4-2
clone_size: -
j_call: TRBJ2-1
cdr3_aa: CASSLSTGLDEQFF

v_call: TRBV6-5
clone_size: -
j_call: TRBJ2-7
cdr3_aa: CASQGRFYEQYF

v_call: TRBV4-3
clone_size: -
j_call: TRBJ2-1
cdr3_aa: CASSPTESEYNEQFF

v_call: TRBV6-2/TRBV6-3
clone_size: -
j_call: TRBJ1-2
cdr3_aa: CASRPPGQGGVGYTF

v_call: TRBV14
clone_size: once
j_call: TRBJ1-1
cdr3_aa: CASSQDLATEAFF

v_call: TRBV18
clone_size: -
j_call: TRBJ1-6
cdr3_aa: CASSPTGTPNSPLHF